The 23 T cell receptor beta chains below all came from one sample that was sequenced in a study of blood T cell repertoires in COVID-19. The assay was immunoSEQ multiplex PCR, and TCRdb's table has in-frame clones only and misses some. The sample includes about 24,000 clones, about 89% of them seen just once. The sequenced sample consisted of peripheral blood. These receptors were collected from a woman in her seventies with active COVID-19.

This chain uses TRBV7-3 with TRBJ2-1, with a possible D match to TRBD2 (6 bases). The ends were cut back, 5 bases at V and 4 bases at J, with 15 bases in the middle. The CDR3 covers 15 residues. Germline CDR1 reads SGHTA; CDR2 reads FQGTGA. CDR3 coding DNA: TGTGCCAGCAGCCCCTTTACTAGCAAGTACAATGAGCAGTTCTTC. Protein: CASSPFTSKYNEQFF.

This chain joins TRBV5-6 and TRBJ1-1; D not certain. This CDR3 has 16 amino acids. The V gene's germline CDR1 is SGHDT and CDR2 YYEEEE. V gave up 0 bases and J gave up 1 base, with 13 bases separating them. The CDR3 reads CASSLVPGSANTEAFF. For the CDR3, the DNA is TGTGCCAGCAGCTTGGTTCCGGGTTCGGCGAACACTGAAGCTTTCTTT.

The chain couples TRBV28 to TRBJ2-5; D is possibly TRBD2 (6 bases). The CDR3 contains 10 residues. Trimming left V 8 bases short and J 9 bases short, with 10 bases between. Germline CDR1 reads MDHEN; CDR2 reads SYDVKM. DNA for the CDR3: TGTGCCAGCGGAGGGTGGCCCCAGTACTTC. This encodes CASGGWPQYF.

The chain couples TRBV28 to TRBJ2-3, with D perhaps TRBD1 (6 bases). The CDR3 has 15 residues. Germline CDR1 and CDR2: MDHEN and SYDVKM. The germline V and J ends were trimmed by 4 bases and 2 bases, with 13 bases remaining between them. CDR3 DNA: TGTGCCAGCAGTTCAGGGGAAAGATCCACAGATACGCAGTATTTT. Protein product: CASSSGERSTDTQYF.

This rearrangement joins TRBV6-6 to TRBJ1-2, with D perhaps TRBD1 (6 bases). The CDR3 contains 14 residues. Trimming stripped 5 bases from V and 6 bases from J, with 16 bases between. Germline lookup yields CDR1 MNHNY and CDR2 SVGAGI (reference sequence). CDR3 nucleotides: TGTGCCAGCAGTAACAGGGACCCAAGGGATGGCTACACCTTC. Residues: CASSNRDPRDGYTF.

As to this clone: The junction differs from germline at one of its ends, possibly a read error. V is TRBV2 and J is TRBJ2-5, with 13 bases fitting TRBD2. Germline CDR1 and CDR2: SNHLY and FYNNEI. The CDR3 consists of 15 residues. Here the CDR3 reads CASSRLAGGQGTQYF. In DNA form, the CDR3 reads TGTGCCAGCAGCAGACTAGCGGGGGGCCAAGGGACCCAGTACTTC.

This clone was detected only once. The chain links TRBV30 to TRBJ2-7; the match to TRBD1 covers 7 bases. CDR1 GTSNPN and CDR2 SVGIG come from the germline V gene (reference sequence). The V and J ends lost 3 bases and 8 bases, in that order; junction bases with no gene match: 10. CDR3 size: 13 residues. The CDR3 loop reads CAWSPGTAIKQYF. CDR3 DNA sequence: TGTGCCTGGAGCCCCGGGACAGCCATAAAGCAGTACTTC.

This chain joins TRBV10-3 and TRBJ1-1, with D perhaps matching TRBD1 (6 bases). The CDR3 spans 15 residues. CDR1 is ENHRY, CDR2 SYGVKD, per germline. Trimming took 0 bases from V and 2 from J, leaving 10 bases between them. CDR3 DNA sequence: TGTGCCATCAGTGAGTCGACCAGGGGCAACACTGAAGCTTTCTTT. This translates into CAISESTRGNTEAFF.

The genes are TRBV2 and TRBJ1-5; a weak D match, TRBD1 (5 bases). V lost 2 bases and J 5 bases, leaving 13 bases between the germline ends. The CDR3 is 15 amino acids. Germline CDR1 reads SNHLY; CDR2 reads FYNNEI. The CDR3 reads CASSERQGLYQPQHF. DNA for the CDR3: TGTGCCAGCAGTGAAAGGCAGGGTCTGTATCAGCCCCAGCATTTT.

The chain couples TRBV12-3 or TRBV12-4 to TRBJ1-1; TRBD1 might be the D (5 bases). V lost 4 bases and J 7 bases, leaving 10 bases between the germline ends. The CDR3 is 12 residues long. DNA for the CDR3: TGTGCCAGCAGTTCCGGGGGGGGTGAAGCTTTCTTT. It yields the protein CASSSGGGEAFF.

The rearrangement joins TRBV21-1 to TRBJ1-1. TRBV21-1 is a pseudogene locus. This CDR3 contains 18 residues. The CDR3 loop reads CASQLRFGAGGESTEAFF. In DNA, the CDR3 is TGTGCCAGCCAACTTCGATTTGGGGCGGGAGGAGAGAGCACTGAAGCTTTCTTT.

This clone was seen more than once but under ten times. The rearrangement joins TRBV6-1 to TRBJ1-5; D is ambiguous. This CDR3 has 13 residues. CDR1 is MNHNS and CDR2 is SASEGT in the germline V gene. V lost 3 bases and J 7 bases, leaving 10 bases between the germline ends. CDR3 sequence reads: CASSEPRPQPQHF. The DNA for the CDR3 is TGTGCCAGCAGTGAGCCCAGGCCCCAGCCCCAGCATTTT.

The J gene is TRBJ2-7, the V gene TRBV28, with a possible D match to TRBD1 (5 bases). CDR1 and CDR2 from the germline V gene are MDHEN and SYDVKM. With 4 bases removed from V and 6 bases from J, the gap between germline ends came to 16 bases. CDR3 size: 14 residues. The CDR3 sequence is CASSSDSGPREQYF. The CDR3 DNA reads TGTGCCAGCAGTTCAGACAGTGGGCCGCGCGAGCAGTACTTC.

The count of this clone is one. Written as DNA, the CDR3 is TGTGCCAGTAGTCGGGACAGGGGGAACTATGGCTACACCTTC. It yields the protein CASSRDRGNYGYTF. The chain is built from TRBV19 and TRBJ1-2, with 11 bases matching TRBD1. The trim removed 5 bases at V and 2 bases at J, leaving 1 base unmatched. The germline V gene has CDR1 LNHDA and CDR2 SQIVND (reference sequence). CDR3 size: 14 residues. The full variable domain, in which reference TRBV19 and TRBJ1-2 provide the parts outside the CDR3, is DGGITQSPKYLFRKEGQNVTLSCEQNLNHDAMYWYRQDPGQGLRLIYYSQIVNDFQKGDIAEGYSVSREKKESFPLTVTSAQKNPTAFYLCASSRDRGNYGYTFGSGTRLTVV.

The chain joins TRBV11-2 to TRBJ2-1, with 8 bases aligning to TRBD1. Per germline, CDR1 SGHAT and CDR2 FQNNGV. The CDR3 is 18 residues long. V shed 2 bases, J shed 6 bases, and the junction held 15 bases outside the gene matches. DNA of the CDR3: TGTGCCAGCAGCTTACGGCAGGGGGCCAATCTACATCCCAATGAGCAGTTCTTC. Its translation: CASSLRQGANLHPNEQFF.

The chain recombines TRBV9 with TRBJ2-7; TRBD2 might be the D (6 bases). The CDR3 totals 15 residues. With 3 bases removed from V and 3 bases from J, the gap between germline ends came to 16 bases. Looked up from germline, CDR1 is SGDLS and CDR2 is YYNGEE. DNA for the CDR3: TGTGCCAGCAGCGCTTCGACTAGTACGGTCTACGAGCAGTACTTC. It is translated as CASSASTSTVYEQYF.

The J gene is TRBJ2-5, the V gene TRBV7-9; tentatively, D is TRBD2 (6 bases). From germline, CDR1 is SEHNR and CDR2 FQNEAQ (reference sequence). The V and J ends lost 2 bases and 2 bases respectively, with 9 bases between them. The CDR3 length is 14 residues. The CDR3 bases are TGTGCCAGCAGCTTACGGGACTCTCAAGAGACCCAGTACTTC. Translation gives CASSLRDSQETQYF.

V and J are TRBV5-4 and TRBJ1-4; 7 positions match TRBD1. Germline assignment: CDR1 SGHNT and CDR2 YYREEE (reference sequence). V lost 4 bases and J lost 5; bases outside the gene matches: 8. This CDR3 is built from 15 residues. In DNA, the CDR3 is TGTGCCAGCAGCGGAAACAGGGGCGGGAATGAAAAACTGTTTTTT. Residues: CASSGNRGGNEKLFF.

This sequence joins TRBV28 and TRBJ2-7; 8 nucleotides match TRBD1. The CDR3 has 15 amino acids. V lost 8 bases, J lost 6 bases, and 15 bases stayed unmatched. Germline CDR1 and CDR2: MDHEN and SYDVKM. The CDR3 protein is CASQHAGTGHGEQYF. CDR3 bases: TGTGCCAGCCAGCACGCAGGGACAGGACATGGCGAGCAGTACTTC.

The J gene is TRBJ1-2, the V gene TRBV19; D call uncertain. The CDR3 consists of 13 residues. V lost 7 bases and J lost 0, with 9 bases in between. Per the germline V gene, CDR1 is LNHDA and CDR2 is SQIVND (reference sequence). For the CDR3, the DNA is TGTGCCAGTAACACCCTAGCTAACTATGGCTACACCTTC. Its translation: CASNTLANYGYTF.

Worth noting for this clone: Its ends do not fully match the called genes, so a read error is possible. V is TRBV6-1 and J is TRBJ2-4; 8 bases line up with TRBD2. Germline V gene sequence: CDR1 MNHNS, CDR2 SASEGT. The CDR3 has 13 residues. The CDR3 loop reads CASSDVLGGVSAF. DNA for the CDR3: TGTGCCAGCAGTGATGTGCTCGGGGGGGTCTCGGCCTTC.

The chain carries TRBV9 and TRBJ1-1; D unresolved. Germline CDR1 and CDR2: SGDLS and YYNGEE. The CDR3 consists of 14 residues. Trimming pared 4 bases from V and 0 bases from J, leaving 10 bases between. The CDR3 loop reads CASSSDTMNTEAFF. The CDR3 nucleotides read TGTGCCAGCAGCTCCGACACAATGAACACTGAAGCTTTCTTT.

This chain uses TRBV7-2 with TRBJ1-2; no definite D call. This CDR3 is 14 amino acids long. The germline V and J ends were trimmed by 3 bases and 2 bases, with 10 bases remaining between them. In germline, CDR1 is SGHTA, CDR2 FQGNSA. The CDR3 loop reads CASSFPGVNYGYTF. As DNA, the CDR3 is TGTGCCAGCAGCTTCCCTGGAGTCAACTATGGCTACACCTTC.